The clone carrying this T cell receptor beta chain was counted a few times. Antigen: not known. This entry belongs to a study of cytomegalovirus exposure and HLA in healthy donors. The study's findings and limits: A later examination showed that TCR association rates differed by HLA locus, with DRB1 most and HLA-C fewest. Among TCR beta chains, those listed as cytomegalovirus-associated numbered over 150. Common viral pathogens (according to a later analysis) appeared linked to several of the most significant clusters. Per published reports, the classifier diagnosed cytomegalovirus status with high specificity and sensitivity.

PCR involved 60 Vbeta and 13 Jbeta primers. The protocol was immunoSEQ multiplex PCR, while the TCRdb copy is restricted to in-frame clones and leaves out a portion. Of 65,000 to 85,000 clones in the sample, over 9% are singletons; the top ten hold about 25%. The CDR3 spans 15 residues. The V end lost 5 bases, the J end lost 0 bases, and 13 bases lay between the germline ends. Germline CDR1 reads MNHGY; CDR2 reads SVAAGI. This chain connects TRBV6-9 to TRBJ1-1; D is ambiguous. Source material: PBMCs. The receptor's source is a man aged 60 to 75 in good health and CMV-seropositive. The CDR3, as DNA: TGTGCCAGCAGTGAGCCAAGGACTGTGAACACTGAAGCTTTCTTT. It translates to CASSEPRTVNTEAFF.